These 11 T cell receptor beta chains came from one sample sequenced in a study of cytomegalovirus exposure and HLA in healthy donors. The primer mix had 60 Vbeta and 13 Jbeta primers. Clones were read by immunoSEQ multiplex PCR, and TCRdb kept only the in-frame ones, dropping some. The sample has 150,000 to 200,000 clones. Sequenced input: PBMCs. The receptors stem from a woman aged 18-35 years in good health and CMV-seropositive.

V usage is TRBV11-3 and J usage is TRBJ2-1; possible D gene TRBD2, 5 bases. V lost 4 bases to trimming and J lost 8 bases, with 6 bases between them. The CDR3 covers 11 residues. Germline V gene data show CDR1 as SGHNT and CDR2 as YENEEA. CDR3 sequence reads: CASSYGDEQFF. The CDR3 region has the DNA TGTGCCAGCAGCTACGGGGATGAGCAGTTCTTC.

To note about this clone: Its ends do not fully match the called genes, so a read error is possible. The rearrangement links TRBV7-7 to TRBJ2-5, with D possibly being TRBD1 (6 bases). Per germline, CDR1 SSHAT and CDR2 FNYEAQ (reference sequence). This CDR3 comprises 13 residues. DNA of the CDR3: TGTGCTAGCAGTTTCGACAGGCAAGAGACCCAGTACTTC. Translated: CASSFDRQETQYF. Full variable domain (remainder filled in from reference TRBV7-7 and TRBJ2-5): GAGVSQSPRYKVTKRGQDVTLRCDPISSHATLYWYQQALGQGPEFLTYFNYEAQPDKSGLPSDRFSAERPEGSISTLTIQRTEQRDSAMYRCASSFDRQETQYFGPGTRLLVL.

The chain joins TRBV7-2 to TRBJ1-1, with 7 bases that match TRBD1. The CDR3 totals 17 residues. With 4 bases clipped from V and 0 bases from J, the junction kept 11 bases outside the gene matches. Germline assignment: CDR1 SGHTA and CDR2 FQGNSA. The CDR3 region is CASSYGQAPLMNTEAFF. CDR3 sequence (DNA): TGTGCCAGCAGCTACGGACAGGCTCCCCTAATGAACACTGAAGCTTTCTTT.

J is TRBJ2-2 and V is TRBV6-5, with D possibly TRBD2 on 5 matching bases. The germline V gene encodes CDR1 MNHEY and CDR2 SVGAGI. The V and J ends lost 2 bases and 1 base respectively, with 11 bases between them. This CDR3 is built from 16 residues. The CDR3 spells CASSYGAAVNTGELFF. DNA of the CDR3: TGTGCCAGCAGTTACGGAGCGGCGGTGAACACCGGGGAGCTGTTTTTT.

V and J are TRBV4-1 and TRBJ2-1; TRBD2 agrees at 12 bases. Germline-derived CDR1 and CDR2 are MGHRA and YSYEKL. The CDR3 runs to 15 residues. V gave up 3 bases and J gave up 5 bases; unmatched junction bases: 2. This CDR3 reads CASSQGLAGHNEQFF. The DNA of the CDR3 is TGCGCCAGCAGCCAGGGACTAGCGGGTCACAATGAGCAGTTCTTC.

The chain carries TRBV19 and TRBJ1-5; TRBD1 matches at 7 bases. Unmatched junction bases numbered 5, after V lost 2 bases and J lost 4 bases. Germline V gene sequence: CDR1 LNHDA, CDR2 SQIVND (reference sequence). The CDR3 consists of 15 residues. CDR3 protein: CASSIRQGENQPQHF. CDR3 nucleotides: TGTGCCAGTAGTATAAGACAGGGAGAGAATCAGCCCCAGCATTTT.

This chain joins TRBV7-2 and TRBJ1-2; no clear D. The V gene lost 2 bases and the J gene lost 4 bases, with 8 bases spanning the gap. This CDR3 region has 13 residues. Germline CDR1 reads SGHTA; CDR2 reads FQGNSA. DNA for the CDR3: TGTGCCAGCAGCTTAACACAGCTCTATGGCTACACCTTC. Its protein is CASSLTQLYGYTF.

The CDR3 nucleotides read TGTGCCAGCAGCTTCTTTCAACTAGCTCTCGAGCAGTACTTC. Translating it yields CASSFFQLALEQYF. The chain recombines TRBV5-4 with TRBJ2-7, with D perhaps TRBD2 (6 bases). This CDR3 is built from 14 residues. Between the trimmed V and J ends, which lost 2 bases and 6 bases, there was a span of 15 bases. Germline loops: CDR1 SGHNT, CDR2 YYREEE (reference sequence).

The CDR3 DNA is TGTGCCTGGAGTTTAGGACTAGCGGGGCTAGATACGCAGTATTTT. It is translated as CAWSLGLAGLDTQYF. The chain has TRBV30 and TRBJ2-3; 12 nucleotides line up with TRBD2. J gave up 5 bases and V 2 bases, and 5 bases lay outside the gene matches. The CDR3 covers 15 residues. The V gene's germline CDR1 is GTSNPN and CDR2 SVGIG (reference sequence).

The rearrangement joins TRBV2 to TRBJ2-1; 10 bases line up with TRBD2. Germline assignment: CDR1 SNHLY and CDR2 FYNNEI. CDR3 length equals 14 residues. V shed 4 bases, J shed 8 bases, and the junction held 5 bases outside the gene matches. This chain's CDR3 is CASSVPSGSYEQFF. As DNA, the CDR3 is TGTGCCAGCAGTGTGCCTAGCGGGAGTTATGAGCAGTTCTTC. The full variable domain, its missing parts supplied by reference TRBV2 and TRBJ2-1, is EPEVTQTPSHQVTQMGQEVILRCVPISNHLYFYWYRQILGQKVEFLVSFYNNEISEKSEIFDDQFSVERPDGSNFTLKIRSTKLEDSAMYFCASSVPSGSYEQFFGPGTRLTVL.

This rearrangement joins TRBV4-3 to TRBJ2-3; D is ambiguous. Trimming shortened V by 4 bases and J by 0 bases, and 8 bases separated the two germline ends. The CDR3 has 14 amino acids. Germline CDR1 and CDR2: LGHNA and YSLEER. CDR3 sequence (DNA): TGCGCCAGCAGCCGCGACATTAGCACAGATACGCAGTATTTT. Protein: CASSRDISTDTQYF.